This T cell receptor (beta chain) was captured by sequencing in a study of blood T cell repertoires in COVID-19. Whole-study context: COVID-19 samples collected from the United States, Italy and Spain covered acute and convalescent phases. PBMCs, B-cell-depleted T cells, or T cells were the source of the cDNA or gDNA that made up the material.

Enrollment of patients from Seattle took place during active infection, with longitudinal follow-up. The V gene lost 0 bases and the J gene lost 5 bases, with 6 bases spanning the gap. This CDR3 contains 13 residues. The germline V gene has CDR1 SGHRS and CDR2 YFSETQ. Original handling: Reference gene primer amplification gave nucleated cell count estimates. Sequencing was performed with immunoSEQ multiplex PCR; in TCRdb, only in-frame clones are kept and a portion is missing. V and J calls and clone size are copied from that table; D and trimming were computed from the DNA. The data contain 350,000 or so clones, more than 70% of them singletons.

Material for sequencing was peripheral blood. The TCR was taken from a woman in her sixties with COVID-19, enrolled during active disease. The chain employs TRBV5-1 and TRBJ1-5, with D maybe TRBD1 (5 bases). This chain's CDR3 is CASSLGGDQPQHF. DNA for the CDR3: TGCGCCAGCAGCTTGGGGGGGGATCAGCCCCAGCATTTT.